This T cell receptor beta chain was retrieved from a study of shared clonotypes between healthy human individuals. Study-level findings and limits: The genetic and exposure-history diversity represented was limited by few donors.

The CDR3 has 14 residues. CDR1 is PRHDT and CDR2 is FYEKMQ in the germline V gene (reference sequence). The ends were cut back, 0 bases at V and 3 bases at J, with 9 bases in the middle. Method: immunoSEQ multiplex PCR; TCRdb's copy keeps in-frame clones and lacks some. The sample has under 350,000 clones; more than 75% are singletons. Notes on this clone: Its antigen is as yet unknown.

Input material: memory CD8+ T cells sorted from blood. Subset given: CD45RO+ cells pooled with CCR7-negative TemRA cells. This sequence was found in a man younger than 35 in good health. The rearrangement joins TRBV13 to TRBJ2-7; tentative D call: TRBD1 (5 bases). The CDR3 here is CASSLGTANYEQYF. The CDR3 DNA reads TGTGCCAGCAGCTTAGGGACAGCAAACTACGAGCAGTACTTC.